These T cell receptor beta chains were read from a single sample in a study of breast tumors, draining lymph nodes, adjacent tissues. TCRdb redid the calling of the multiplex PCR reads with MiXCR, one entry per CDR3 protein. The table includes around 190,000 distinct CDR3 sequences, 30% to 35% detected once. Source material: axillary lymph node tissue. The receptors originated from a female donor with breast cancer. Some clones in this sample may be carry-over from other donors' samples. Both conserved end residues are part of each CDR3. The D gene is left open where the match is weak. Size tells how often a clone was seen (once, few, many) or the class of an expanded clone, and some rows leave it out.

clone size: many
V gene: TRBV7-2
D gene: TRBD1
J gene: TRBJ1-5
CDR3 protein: CASSSMGQGTLHF
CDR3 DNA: TGTGCCAGCAGCTCCATGGGACAGGGAACTCTGCATTTT

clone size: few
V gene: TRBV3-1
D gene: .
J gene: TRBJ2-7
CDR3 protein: CASSPPWGLPYEQYF
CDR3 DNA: TGTGCCAGCAGCCCTCCCTGGGGGCTGCCCTACGAGCAGTACTTC

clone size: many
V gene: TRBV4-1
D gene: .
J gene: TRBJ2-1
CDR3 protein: CASSQEGWSSYNEQFF
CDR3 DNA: TGCGCCAGCAGCCAAGAAGGGTGGAGCTCCTACAATGAGCAGTTCTTC

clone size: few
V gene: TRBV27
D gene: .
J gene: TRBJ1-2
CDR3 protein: CASSLSIVAGTGYTF
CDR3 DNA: TGTGCCAGCAGTTTATCTATCGTTGCAGGCACTGGCTACACCTTC

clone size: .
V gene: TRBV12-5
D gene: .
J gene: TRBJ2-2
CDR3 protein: CYPGTGELFF
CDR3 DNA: TGCTACCCAGGGACAGGGGAGCTGTTTTTT

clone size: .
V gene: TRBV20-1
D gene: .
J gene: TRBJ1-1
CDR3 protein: CSASLRPVNTEAFF
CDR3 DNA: TGCAGTGCTTCCCTGAGGCCTGTGAACACTGAAGCTTTCTTT

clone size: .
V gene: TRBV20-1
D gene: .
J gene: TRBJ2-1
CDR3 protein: CSARGAARQFF
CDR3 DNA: TGCAGTGCTAGAGGGGCGGCCAGGCAGTTCTTC

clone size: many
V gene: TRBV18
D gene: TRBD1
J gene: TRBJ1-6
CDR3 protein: CASSRQGGDSPLHF
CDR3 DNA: TGTGCCAGCTCACGACAGGGGGGGGATTCACCCCTCCACTTT

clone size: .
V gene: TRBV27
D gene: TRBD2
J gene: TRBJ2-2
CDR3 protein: CASIDGTSGGTGELSF
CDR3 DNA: TGTGCCAGCATCGACGGGACTAGCGGGGGCACCGGGGAGCTGTCTTTT

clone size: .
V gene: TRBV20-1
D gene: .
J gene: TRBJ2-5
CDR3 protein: CSALGRGNQPQYF
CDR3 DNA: TGCAGTGCTCTCGGACGGGGGAATCAGCCCCAGTACTTC

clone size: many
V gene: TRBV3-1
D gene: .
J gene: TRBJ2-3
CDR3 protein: CASSQTADTQYF
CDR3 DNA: TGTGCCAGCAGCCAAACTGCGGATACGCAGTATTTT

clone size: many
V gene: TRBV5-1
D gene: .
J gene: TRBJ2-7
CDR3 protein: CASSRDTFYEQYF
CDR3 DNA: TGCGCCAGCAGCCGGGACACCTTCTACGAGCAGTACTTC

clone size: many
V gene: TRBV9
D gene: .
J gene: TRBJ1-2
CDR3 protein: CASSATTNANYGYTF
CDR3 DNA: TGTGCCAGCAGCGCAACGACCAATGCTAACTATGGCTACACCTTC

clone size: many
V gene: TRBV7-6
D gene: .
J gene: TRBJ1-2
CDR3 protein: CASSLEQGLQGYTF
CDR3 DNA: TGTGCCAGCAGCTTAGAGCAGGGGCTTCAAGGCTACACCTTC

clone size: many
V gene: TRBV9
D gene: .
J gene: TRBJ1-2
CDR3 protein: CASSVGQEVSYGYTF
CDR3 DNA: TGTGCCAGCAGCGTAGGGCAGGAGGTGTCCTATGGCTACACCTTC

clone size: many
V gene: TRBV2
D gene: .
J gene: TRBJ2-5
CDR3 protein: CASSEFGTRTETQYF
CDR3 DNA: TGTGCCAGCAGTGAATTTGGGACCCGGACGGAGACCCAGTACTTC

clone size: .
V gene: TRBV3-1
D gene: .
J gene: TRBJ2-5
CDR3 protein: CASSQEVIPGGTQYF
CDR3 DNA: TGTGCCAGCAGCCAAGAGGTCATCCCGGGTGGGACCCAGTACTTC

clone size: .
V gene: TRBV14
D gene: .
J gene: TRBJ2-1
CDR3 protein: CASSQVRRTYSDEQFF
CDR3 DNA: TGTGCCAGCAGCCAAGTCAGGAGGACTTATAGCGATGAGCAGTTCTTC

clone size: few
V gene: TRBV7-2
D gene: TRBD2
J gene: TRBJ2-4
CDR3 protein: CASSLKGGLAGVYRNIQYF
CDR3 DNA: TGTGCCAGCAGCTTAAAGGGGGGACTAGCGGGGGTGTACAGGAACATTCAGTACTTC

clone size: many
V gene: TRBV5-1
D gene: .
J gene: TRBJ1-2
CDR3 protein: CASSFSRDYGYTF
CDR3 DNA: TGCGCCAGCAGCTTTAGTAGGGACTATGGCTACACCTTC

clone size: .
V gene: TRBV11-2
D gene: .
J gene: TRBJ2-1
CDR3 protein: CASSLGKRSEGNEQFF
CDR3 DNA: TGTGCCAGCAGCTTGGGGAAACGTTCGGAGGGCAATGAGCAGTTCTTC

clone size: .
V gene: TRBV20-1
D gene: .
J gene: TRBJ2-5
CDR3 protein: CSASGSRRETQYF
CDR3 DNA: TGCAGTGCCAGCGGCTCCAGAAGGGAGACCCAGTACTTC

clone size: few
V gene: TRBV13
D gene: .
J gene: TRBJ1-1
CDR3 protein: CASSSGPNTEAFF
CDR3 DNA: TGTGCCAGCAGCTCCGGGCCTAACACTGAAGCTTTCTTT

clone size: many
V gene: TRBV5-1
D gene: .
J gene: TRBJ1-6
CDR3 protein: CARPLVRKRRNSPLHF
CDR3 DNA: TGCGCCAGACCGCTGGTGCGGAAAAGACGGAATTCACCCCTCCACTTT